Below, one T cell receptor (beta chain) is given with its context. The antigen it recognizes is unknown. No base-level quality is on record; no much larger clone is a single base apart. Libraries were built with the immunoSEQ multiplex PCR assay. A mixture of 60 forward primers for TCR Vbeta segments and 13 reverse primers for TCR Jbeta segments was used in the multiplex PCR. A multiplex PCR assay on genomic DNA amplified the CDR3 region of rearranged TCR beta genes. On the Illumina HiSeq System, the amplified TCR beta libraries were sequenced as 87-base-pair reads. As for the authors' bioinformatics: Across the 670 or so repertoires, a later analysis counted 60 million to 90 million unique TCR beta chains, around 11 million of which were shared by at least two donors. Raw reads were error-corrected and collapsed into unique sequences with a nearest-neighbor algorithm that merged closely related sequences to remove PCR and sequencing errors. Alignment of CDR3 sequences to IMGT reference sequences was used to assign V, D and J gene segments. For a sequence to be retained, a match of at least six nucleotides was required to both a V gene segment and a J gene segment. Rearrangements were classified as productive when the CDR3 lacked stop codons and remained in frame with V and J, and all other rearrangements were classified as non-productive. Following IMGT convention, CDR3 was defined as the stretch from the second conserved V-encoded cysteine to the conserved J-encoded phenylalanine. The earlier analysis of 587 of the donors excluded sequences that lacked an unambiguous match to a single V gene segment. An earlier analysis of some 610 of the donors called V segments functional above 56.7% productive rearrangements and segregating when the between-donor standard deviation exceeded 5%. To diagnose cytomegalovirus status from the catalog of TCR beta chain sequences, a statistical classification framework was built. In a later analysis, TCR nucleotide sequences were compared against IMGT/GENE-DB human TR gene sequences so that V and J genes could be assigned. In a later analysis, CDR3 sequences and most-parsimonious VDJ recombination scenarios were assigned using the TCRdist pipeline. In a later analysis, each TCR beta chain was defined by its CDR3 amino acid sequence together with its V-gene family, and reads without a unique V-gene family were excluded. A later analysis removed nearly 600 highly shared, low-generation-probability nucleotide sequences to deal with suspected cross-contamination and a sequencing artifact. A later analysis calculated a clonal expansion index for each public chain from normalized within-repertoire ranks of inferred template counts. A later analysis computed generation probabilities with a VDJ recombination model fitted to out-of-frame rearrangements, and checked the results against IGoR. A later analysis scored TCR-TCR, TCR-HLA and TCR-CMV co-occurrence with hypergeometric tests, applying a repertoire-size bias correction to TCR pairs. A later analysis estimated false discovery rates by permuting HLA or CMV assignments 20 times. A later analysis grouped co-occurring TCRs with DBSCAN, adding TCRdist sequence similarity when clustering within HLA-allele-positive subsets. For co-occurrence clustering, repertoires with fewer than 30,000 or more than 120,000 public chains were excluded, along with 4 to 6 repertoires with anomalous nucleotide sharing. TCRdb limited this immuneACCESS table to in-frame rearrangements with V and J called. A share of clones is missing; checked studies link under half to unresolved V genes, and the rest is unexplained. D and trimming were read from the DNA, whereas the V and J calls and clone size are those reported in that table. Recorded for this sample are some 150,000 clones; about two thirds of them occurred a single time. The ten largest clones take up under 5.5% of the sample.

From the cysteine up to the phenylalanine, the CDR3 has a length of 14 residues. Just the 42-base CDR3 DNA is kept, in frame starting at base 1. Trimming leaves V shorter by 5 bases and J shorter by 3 bases, with the junction holding 5 bases beyond the gene matches. The germline V gene (reference sequence) gives CDR1 as LNHDA and CDR2 as SQIVND. The sample belongs to a study of cytomegalovirus exposure and HLA in healthy donors (dated by TCRdb to the late 2010s). Describing the broader study: An earlier analysis of approximately 640 of the donors reported 250 to 300 Gb of sequence data and more than 90 million unique TCR beta sequences from about 180 million T cells. Besides the first cohort of 666 subjects, a separate validation cohort made up of over a hundred different subjects was used. Rather than drawing on any new phenotypic data, the later analysis identified candidate immune exposures from TCR beta sequences and the way those sequences occurred across donors. To study patterns of TCR occurrence, a later analysis re-analyzed previously published TCR beta repertoires from around 660 donors and added high-resolution HLA genotyping. To predict cytomegalovirus infection status, the study brought together high-throughput TCR immunosequencing, statistical association of individual TCRs with disease status, and machine learning. Around 300 gigabases of sequencing data and roughly 90 million unique TCR sequences were included in an early release covering 550 to 650 HLA-typed donors. The study used immunosequencing to profile the T cell repertoires of approximately 640 subjects and linked those repertoires to cytomegalovirus serostatus. Typing coverage differed by locus: A, B, C, DRB1 and DQB1 were typed in about 629-640 donors, DQA1 in 500 to 550, DPA1 in 600 to 610, and DPB1 in just under 490. The study was designed to test whether signatures of past pathogen exposure could be identified by cataloging public T cell receptors. Both class I and class II loci were covered by HLA typing, at four-digit resolution. Across about 380 genotyped donors of the cohort, an average of about 240,000 unique TCR beta nucleotide sequences per donor were sequenced, and 15% to 20% of those sequences were non-productive. Genome-wide SNP genotypes for about 55% of the roughly 670 donors were used in a later genetic analysis, which treated that subset as a discovery cohort. Four to six DR-DQ haplotypes were handled as single units for association and clustering, since linkage in the cohort was strong. Among the approximately 420 genotyped donors, around 81% belonged to the genetic ancestry cluster associated with self-reported Caucasian donors. All discovery cohort repertoires had been generated on a single sequencing platform. Donor age, sex, ethnicity and CMV serostatus were collected together with the repertoire data. An earlier analysis of approximately 580 of the donors used high-throughput TCR beta sequencing to judge whether each TCR beta V gene segment behaved as functional or pseudogenic. Study-wide findings and limitations: V-gene and J-gene trimming of TCR beta chains was associated with a missense DCLRE1C variant in a later genetic analysis, and the association was replicated in an independent cohort. CMV serostatus was the only immune exposure information available for the cohort. In a later analysis, about 16,000 TCR beta sequences were associated with specific HLA alleles at a false discovery rate of 0.05. It was suggested by the authors that the approach could potentially be generalized to other disease states and immunological phenotypes. The sequencing pipeline was judged likely to have produced a cluster of highly shared sequence variants as a technical artifact. Because counts were too low, around 17 rarely observed V segments, including chromosome 9 orphons, were left out of the earlier analysis of approximately 500 of the donors. The study gave a list of 150 to 200 TCR beta chains associated with cytomegalovirus. Compared with equally common non-associated chains, HLA-associated TCR beta chains in a later analysis were more clonally expanded and had lower generation probabilities. Correlated functional status among segregating V segments might be attributable to linkage disequilibrium, but an unknown experimental factor could not be ruled out. The classifier was reported to diagnose cytomegalovirus status with high specificity and sensitivity in both the original and validation cohorts. Broadly in line with IMGT annotations, most TCR beta V segments showed up in productive rearrangements about 87% or about 30% of the time in an earlier analysis of some 590 of the donors. Most TCR sequences were seen in very few donors, while some public TCRs were found in many individuals. A further reported finding was that TCR beta sequences accurately predicted the HLA-A and HLA-B alleles for most subjects in the first cohort. According to a later genetic analysis, donors in an Asian-associated ancestry cluster had fewer N-insertions in productive TCRs than the roughly 700-donor mean. A later analysis found that TCR association rates varied across HLA loci, with DRB1 alleles showing the most associated TCRs and HLA-C alleles the fewest. This cohort had only TCR beta chains sequenced, and the lack of alpha or paired-chain data limited which features could be detected. According to a later analysis, most CMV-associated TCR beta chains appeared to be HLA-restricted, and the HLA associations seemed to be driven largely by CMV exposure. A later analysis reported that several top co-occurrence clusters appeared linked to parvovirus B19, influenza, CMV and Epstein-Barr virus. In vitro tests confirmed that a few of the cytomegalovirus-associated TCR beta chains recognize cytomegalovirus antigens. Roughly uniform sequencing depth across donors was assumed in presence/absence analyses, although this assumption may not hold. Some IMGT-functional V segments, including TRBV6-2 and TRBV6-3, could not be distinguished by the 87-base-pair reads and were therefore excluded. Because HLA typing was unavailable for some donors at each locus, only the typed subset was used in association tests. When HLA alleles, especially DR and DQ, strongly co-occurred, TCR associations were difficult to assign to individual alleles.

The cohort comprised hundreds of healthy bone marrow donors. At the time of sampling, all cohort members were nominally healthy, though unrecorded immune exposures were likely present. The donor tested CMV seropositive and was one of the 289 seropositive cohort members. A peripheral blood sample was collected from each donor, and TCR beta sequencing was performed on peripheral blood mononuclear cells. The Qiagen DNeasy Blood Extraction Kit was used to extract genomic DNA from the blood cell samples. The source is a man aged 45-65 years in good health and CMV-seropositive. The sample comprised PBMCs. The chain was built from TRBV19 and TRBJ2-3; the central 7 bases match TRBD1. The nucleotides read TGTGCCAGTAGTTGGGCAGGGGGAACAGATACGCAGTATTTT. This encodes CASSWAGGTDTQYF.